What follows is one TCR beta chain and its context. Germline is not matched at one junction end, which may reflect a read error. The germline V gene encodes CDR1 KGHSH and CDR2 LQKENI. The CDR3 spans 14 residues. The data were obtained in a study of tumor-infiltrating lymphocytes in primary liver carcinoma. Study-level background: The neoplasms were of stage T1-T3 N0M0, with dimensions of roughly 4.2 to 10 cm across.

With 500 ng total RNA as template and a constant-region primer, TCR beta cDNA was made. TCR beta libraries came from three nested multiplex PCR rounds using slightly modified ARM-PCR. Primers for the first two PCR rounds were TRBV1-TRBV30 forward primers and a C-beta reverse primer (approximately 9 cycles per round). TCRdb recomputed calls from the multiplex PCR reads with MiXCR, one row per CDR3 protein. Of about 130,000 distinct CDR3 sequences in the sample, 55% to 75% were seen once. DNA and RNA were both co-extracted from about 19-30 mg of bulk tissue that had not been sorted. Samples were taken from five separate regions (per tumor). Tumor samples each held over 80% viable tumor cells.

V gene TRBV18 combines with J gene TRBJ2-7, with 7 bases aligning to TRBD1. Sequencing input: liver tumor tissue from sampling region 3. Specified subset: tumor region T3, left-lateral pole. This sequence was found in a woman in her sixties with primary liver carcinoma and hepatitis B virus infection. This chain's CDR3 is CASSPNRGSYKQYF. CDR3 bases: TGTGCAAGCTCACCTAACAGGGGTTCCTACAAGCAGTACTTC. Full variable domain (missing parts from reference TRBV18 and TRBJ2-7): NAGVMQNPRHLVRRRGQEARLRCSPMKGHSHVYWYRQLPEEGLKFMVYLQKENIIDESGMPKERFSAEFPKEGPSILRIQQVVRGDSAAYFCASSPNRGSYKQYFGPGTRLTVT.